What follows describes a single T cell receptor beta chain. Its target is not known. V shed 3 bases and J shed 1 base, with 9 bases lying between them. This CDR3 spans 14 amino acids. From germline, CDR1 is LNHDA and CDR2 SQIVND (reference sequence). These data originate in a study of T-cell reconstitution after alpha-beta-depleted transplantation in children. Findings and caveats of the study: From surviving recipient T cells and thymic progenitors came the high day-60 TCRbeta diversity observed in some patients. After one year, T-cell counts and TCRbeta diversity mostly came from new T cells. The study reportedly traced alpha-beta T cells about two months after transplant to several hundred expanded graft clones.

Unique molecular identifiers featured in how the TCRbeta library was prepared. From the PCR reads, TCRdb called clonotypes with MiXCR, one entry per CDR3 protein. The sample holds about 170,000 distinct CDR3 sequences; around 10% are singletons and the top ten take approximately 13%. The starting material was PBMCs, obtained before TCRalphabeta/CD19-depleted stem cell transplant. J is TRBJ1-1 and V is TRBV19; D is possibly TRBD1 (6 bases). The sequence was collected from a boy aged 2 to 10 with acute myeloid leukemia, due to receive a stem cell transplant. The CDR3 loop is CASSIKGQNTEAFF. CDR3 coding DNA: TGTGCCAGTAGTATTAAGGGACAGAACACTGAAGCTTTCTTT. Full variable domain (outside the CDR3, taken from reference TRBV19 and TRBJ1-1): DGGITQSPKYLFRKEGQNVTLSCEQNLNHDAMYWYRQDPGQGLRLIYYSQIVNDFQKGDIAEGYSVSREKKESFPLTVTSAQKNPTAFYLCASSIKGQNTEAFFGQGTRLTVV.